This T cell receptor (beta chain) appears in the sequencing data of a study of cytomegalovirus exposure and HLA in healthy donors. Whole-study results and caveats: In a later analysis, HLA-associated TCR beta chains were more clonally expanded than equally common others. In a later analysis, fewer than 20,000 TCR beta sequences were associated with HLA alleles at 0.05 false discovery rate. Several V segments, TRBV6-2 and TRBV6-3 among them, could not be told apart and were dropped.

Germline lookup yields CDR1 SEHNR and CDR2 FQNEAQ (reference sequence). The CDR3 length is 15 residues. With 5 bases removed from V and 0 bases from J, the gap between germline ends came to 14 bases. About this clone: Its specificity is unknown.

Primers for the PCR totalled 60 Vbeta and 13 Jbeta. Assay: immunoSEQ multiplex PCR; the TCRdb copy retains only in-frame clones and omits some. This sample has under 80,000 clones; just under 75% occur once, and the top ten carry roughly 5%. The V call is TRBV7-9, the J call TRBJ2-7; tentative D call: TRBD2 (6 bases). The receptor comes from a woman aged 25-40 years in good health and CMV-seronegative. Sequencing was performed on PBMCs. The CDR3 nucleotides read TGTGCCAGCAGCATGTGGGACGGGAGCTCCTACGAGCAGTACTTC. This translates into CASSMWDGSSYEQYF.